Listed below are T cell receptor beta chains from one sample, sequenced in a study of blood T cells in healthy people across ages. Via MiXCR, TCRdb re-called the 5' RACE reads, giving one row per CDR3 protein. The sample shows some 700,000 distinct CDR3 sequences, 20% to 25% of them seen only once. The material sequenced was blood. The source is a man aged 70 or older in good health. The CDR3 runs from the conserved cysteine through the conserved F or W. D genes are given only for firm matches. Part of the rows lack a size; the others show once, few, many or a class for expanded clones.

j_call,d_call,v_call,clone_size,cdr3_nt,cdr3_aa
TRBJ2-3,NA,TRBV7-2,NA,TGTGCCAGCAGCCTACAGTGGGGGGCAACAGATACGCAGTATTTT,CASSLQWGATDTQYF
TRBJ2-5,TRBD2,TRBV7-9,few,TGTGCCAGCAGCTTAGGTGTCGGACTAGCGGGGGCGAGAGGTTTCGAGACCCAGTACTTC,CASSLGVGLAGARGFETQYF
TRBJ2-1,TRBD2,TRBV20-1,few,TGCAGTGCCCGCGCCCGGGGGGAGTGGTCCTACAATGAGCAGTTCTTC,CSARARGEWSYNEQFF
TRBJ2-3,NA,TRBV5-1,many,TGCGCCAGCAGGGAATCAAGCCTTAGCACAGATACGCAGTATTTT,CASRESSLSTDTQYF
TRBJ2-7,NA,TRBV5-1,many,TGCGCCAGCAGCTTGGACAGGGAGGTCTACGAGCAGTACTTC,CASSLDREVYEQYF
TRBJ2-3,NA,TRBV6-5,few,TGTGCCAGCAGTCGTGCGACTAGTTCAGATACGCAGTATTTT,CASSRATSSDTQYF
TRBJ1-2,NA,TRBV18,few,TGTGCCAGCTCACCCGATACAAGGGAAAACTATGGCTACACCTTC,CASSPDTRENYGYTF
TRBJ2-3,TRBD2,TRBV9,few,TGTGCCAGCACCATAGCGGGAGGGAGGAATACGCAGTATTTT,CASTIAGGRNTQYF
TRBJ1-5,TRBD1,TRBV7-2,few,TGTGCCAGCCGGGACAGGAACAATCAGCCCCAGCATTTT,CASRDRNNQPQHF
TRBJ2-7,NA,TRBV20-1,NA,TGCAGTGCTAGCCCCTTAATCTACGAGCAGTACTTC,CSASPLIYEQYF
TRBJ2-4,TRBD1,TRBV10-1,few,TGCGCCAGCCAAGGGACAGTCAAAAACATTCAGTACTTC,CASQGTVKNIQYF
TRBJ2-1,TRBD2,TRBV12-3/TRBV12-4,NA,TGTGCCAGCAGTATAATTGGGCTAGCGGGAGCGGGGAATGAGCAGTTCTTC,CASSIIGLAGAGNEQFF
TRBJ2-1,TRBD2,TRBV12-3/TRBV12-4,NA,TGTGCCAGCAGCCCCGGGACTAGTACCATCAATGAGCAGTTCTTC,CASSPGTSTINEQFF
TRBJ1-4,NA,TRBV19,once,TGTGCCAGTAGTATGTTACTGTCGGGGGAAAAACTGTTTTTT,CASSMLLSGEKLFF
TRBJ2-5,NA,TRBV2,few,TGTGCCAGCAGTGAAGCGCTGTCAGGGAATTACCAAGAGACCCAGTACTTC,CASSEALSGNYQETQYF
TRBJ1-1,NA,TRBV18,few,TGTGCCAGCTCCCACGGGACGGACCTCATCGGGACTGAAGCTTTCTTT,CASSHGTDLIGTEAFF
TRBJ1-4,NA,TRBV6-1,NA,TGTGCCAGCAGTGAACTCAGGGGCCGTGAAAAACTGTTTTTT,CASSELRGREKLFF
TRBJ2-1,TRBD2,TRBV20-1,few,TGCAGTGCAAGACTAGCGTCTTCCTACAATGAGCAGTTCTTC,CSARLASSYNEQFF
TRBJ1-1,TRBD1,TRBV20-1,NA,TGCAGTGCTAGAGATGAGACAGGGTTATTGACTGAAGCTTTCTTT,CSARDETGLLTEAFF
TRBJ2-5,TRBD1,TRBV7-3,many,TGTGCCAGCAGCTTTGGACAGGGAGAGACCCAGTACTTC,CASSFGQGETQYF
TRBJ1-4,NA,TRBV12-3/TRBV12-4,many,TGTGCCAGCAGTTTAGCGGAGATGGGTAATGGGATGTTTAATGAAAAACTGTTTTTT,CASSLAEMGNGMFNEKLFF
TRBJ2-3,NA,TRBV12-3/TRBV12-4,NA,TGTGCCAGCACCAAAAGACAGCTCACAGATACGCAGTATTTT,CASTKRQLTDTQYF
TRBJ2-5,NA,TRBV9,many,TGTGCCAGCAGCGTAGAGGAGACCCAGTACTTC,CASSVEETQYF
TRBJ2-5,NA,TRBV28,NA,TGTGCCAGCGAGGGGGGTAGAATCGTCCAAGAGACCCAGTACTTC,CASEGGRIVQETQYF
TRBJ2-1,NA,TRBV11-3,many,TGTGCCAGCAGCTCCCCGGACGGCTCCTACAATGAGCAGTTCTTC,CASSSPDGSYNEQFF